The clone carrying this TCR beta chain was recorded at least ten times. The V gene's germline CDR1 is GTSNPN and CDR2 SVGIG (reference sequence). The CDR3 consists of 12 residues. The V end was cut by 5 bases, the J end by 2 bases, with 10 bases between. This sample stems from a study of cytomegalovirus exposure and HLA in healthy donors. PCR involved 60 Vbeta and 13 Jbeta primers. Profiled with immunoSEQ multiplex PCR; TCRdb holds only in-frame clones, not every one. Among approximately 110,000 clones listed, 15% were seen once. The source of this sequence is a woman aged 18-29 years in good health and CMV-seronegative. The sequencing sample was made of PBMCs. The chain uses TRBV30 and TRBJ2-7; D might be TRBD2 (5 bases). In DNA, the CDR3 is TGTGCCTGGGTAGACGGGGCCTACGAGCAGTACTTC. This translates into CAWVDGAYEQYF.